This T cell receptor (beta chain) was retrieved from a study of T cells in tuberculosis. Study-level findings and limits: GMM-specific TCRs were nearer to active tuberculosis alpha repertoires, suggesting expansion. Samples were chosen by availability of cryopreserved specimens.

Assay: immunoSEQ multiplex PCR; the TCRdb copy retains only in-frame clones and omits some. The sample shows some 49,000 clones, roughly 96% of them seen only once. The CDR3 runs to 14 residues. The germline CDR1 and CDR2 sequences are LNHDA and SQIVND (reference sequence). J was trimmed by 9 bases and V by 4 bases; bases with no gene match: 6. Time point reported: new active TB diagnosis, blood taken before or within 7 days of starting treatment. On average about 100,000 T cells per donor were immunosequenced. Concerning this clone: The antigen is undetermined.

The chain has TRBV19 and TRBJ2-4, with TRBD2 matching over 10 bases. The source of this sequence is an adult with tuberculosis. This material consisted of PBMCs, taken at tuberculosis diagnosis. This CDR3 is CASSTGLAVPIQYF. CDR3 in DNA: TGTGCCAGTAGTACCGGACTAGCGGTCCCCATTCAGTACTTC.